The 27 T cell receptor beta chains below were found in one sample sequenced in a study of cytomegalovirus exposure and HLA in healthy donors. PCR was performed using 60 Vbeta and 13 Jbeta primers. Some clones are missing from TCRdb's copy, which holds only in-frame ones; the method was immunoSEQ multiplex PCR. The data show approximately 120,000 clones, about 81% seen once. Sequencing used PBMCs. Receptors were obtained from a woman between 25 and 40 years old in good health and CMV-seronegative.

This clone was detected only once. The chain has TRBV5-1 and TRBJ2-5; 11 positions match TRBD2. V dropped 3 bases and J dropped 5; count of bases not matched to a gene: 9. This CDR3 contains 16 residues. Germline assignment: CDR1 SGHRS and CDR2 YFSETQ. The CDR3 bases are TGCGCCAGCAGCTCGGGACTAGCGGACAGCCGTGAGACCCAGTACTTC. This codes for CASSSGLADSRETQYF.

The V gene is TRBV5-1, the J gene TRBJ1-6; 9 nucleotides align to TRBD1. Germline CDR1 reads SGHRS; CDR2 reads YFSETQ. J lost 8 bases, V lost 4 bases, and 4 bases had no gene match. The CDR3 extends over 14 amino acids. The DNA of the CDR3 is TGCGCCAGCAGCCCGGGACAGGGACATTCACCCCTCCACTTT. Translated, it gives CASSPGQGHSPLHF.

The chain uses TRBV13 and TRBJ2-5, with D perhaps matching TRBD2 (6 bases). CDR1 PRHDT and CDR2 FYEKMQ come from the germline V gene (reference sequence). This CDR3 comprises 15 residues. V was pared by 0 bases and J by 2 bases, with 10 bases between. CDR3 coding DNA: TGTGCCAGCAGCTTAGGGGGAGGATTACAAGAGACCCAGTACTTC. Amino acid sequence: CASSLGGGLQETQYF.

The chain combines TRBV7-2 with TRBJ1-2; tentative D call: TRBD1 (6 bases). CDR1 is SGHTA and CDR2 is FQGNSA in the germline V gene. The CDR3 runs 14 residues. V was cut by 5 bases and J by 4 bases, with 14 bases left in between. CDR3 residues: CASSPGAYGYGYTF. The CDR3, as DNA: TGTGCCAGCAGCCCAGGGGCGTACGGCTATGGCTACACCTTC.

The rearrangement uses TRBV18 and TRBJ1-4, with D perhaps matching TRBD1 (6 bases). CDR3 size: 15 residues. The V end lost 3 bases, the J end lost 0 bases, and 8 bases lay between the germline ends. From germline, CDR1 is KGHSH and CDR2 LQKENI. CDR3 DNA sequence: TGTGCCAGCTCACCGACAGGTGCAACTAATGAAAAACTGTTTTTT. This codes for CASSPTGATNEKLFF.

The chain combines TRBV6-4 with TRBJ2-2; a weak D match, TRBD1 (5 bases). CDR1 and CDR2 from the germline V gene are MRHNA and SNTAGT. The germline V and J ends were trimmed by 3 bases and 5 bases, with 10 bases remaining between them. The CDR3 spans 14 residues. The CDR3 protein is CASSEGAETGELFF. The DNA for the CDR3 is TGTGCCAGCAGTGAAGGGGCAGAGACCGGGGAGCTGTTTTTT.

The V and J genes are TRBV7-9 and TRBJ2-1; 13 bases fit TRBD2. Losses at the gene ends were 5 bases for V and 5 bases for J; bases not matched to a gene: 9. CDR3 size: 17 residues. Germline V gene data show CDR1 as SEHNR and CDR2 as FQNEAQ (reference sequence). CDR3: CASSLTAGTSGNNEQFF. In DNA form, the CDR3 reads TGTGCCAGCAGCCTCACTGCCGGGACTAGCGGGAACAATGAGCAGTTCTTC. The full variable domain, in which reference TRBV7-9 and TRBJ2-1 provide the parts outside the CDR3, is DTGVSQNPRHKITKRGQNVTFRCDPISEHNRLYWYRQTLGQGPEFLTYFQNEAQLEKSRLLSDRFSAERPKGSFSTLEIQRTEQGDSAMYLCASSLTAGTSGNNEQFFGPGTRLTVL.

V usage is TRBV13 and J usage is TRBJ2-1, with a weak D call TRBD2 (5 bases). Trimming shortened V by 5 bases and J by 4 bases, and 24 bases separated the two germline ends. CDR1 is PRHDT and CDR2 is FYEKMQ in the germline V gene (reference sequence). The CDR3 runs 18 residues. The CDR3 here is CASSPAVGEGHRYNEQFF. The CDR3 region has the DNA TGTGCCAGCAGCCCGGCCGTGGGAGAGGGCCATCGGTACAATGAGCAGTTCTTC.

The rearrangement links TRBV5-1 to TRBJ2-7; a possible D gene is TRBD2 (5 bases). V was trimmed by 3 bases and J by 2 bases, leaving 9 bases between them. The CDR3 totals 13 residues. CDR1 is SGHRS and CDR2 is YFSETQ in the germline V gene. CDR3 in amino acids: CASSSEGPYEQYF. In DNA, the CDR3 is TGCGCCAGCAGCTCAGAGGGCCCCTACGAGCAGTACTTC. Based on the CDR3 plus reference TRBV5-1 and TRBJ2-7, the full variable domain is KAGVTQTPRYLIKTRGQQVTLSCSPISGHRSVSWYQQTPGQGLQFLFEYFSETQRNKGNFPGRFSGRQFSNSRSEMNVSTLELGDSALYLCASSSEGPYEQYFGPGTRLTVT.

The V and J genes are TRBV10-3 and TRBJ2-7; D is ambiguous. Germline CDR1 and CDR2: ENHRY and SYGVKD. V was pared by 0 bases and J by 8 bases, with 5 bases between. The CDR3 is made up of 11 amino acids. The CDR3: CAISESQKQYF. The CDR3 coding sequence is TGTGCCATCAGTGAGTCCCAGAAGCAGTACTTC.

This rearrangement joins TRBV6-5 to TRBJ2-1; TRBD1 aligns across 8 bases. With V trimmed by 4 bases and J by 2 bases, 4 bases remained unmatched. This CDR3 spans 15 amino acids. Germline CDR1 and CDR2: MNHEY and SVGAGI. The CDR3 nucleotides read TGTGCCAGCAGTTTCGACAGGGGCGCCTACAATGAGCAGTTCTTC. Protein product: CASSFDRGAYNEQFF.

This clone turned up a few times. The rearrangement links TRBV5-4 to TRBJ1-3, with TRBD1 matching over 10 bases. V was pared by 1 base and J by 2 bases, with 3 bases of the junction left unmatched. The CDR3 contains 16 residues. The germline V gene encodes CDR1 SGHNT and CDR2 YYREEE (reference sequence). CDR3 nucleotide sequence: TGTGCCAGCAGCTTGATGGGACAGGGGACTGGAAACACCATATATTTT. Its translation: CASSLMGQGTGNTIYF.

This chain uses TRBV29-1 with TRBJ1-5, with D perhaps TRBD1 (6 bases). In germline, CDR1 is SQVTM, CDR2 ANQGSEA. Trimming cost V 4 bases and J 0 bases, with 10 bases left between them. The CDR3 has 14 amino acids. CDR3 coding DNA: TGCAGCGTTGGGGAGGGGGATAGCAATCAGCCCCAGCATTTT. Its translation: CSVGEGDSNQPQHF.

This chain links TRBV15 with TRBJ2-5, with TRBD2 identical over 10 bases. Germline values: CDR1 LNHNV, CDR2 YYDKDF (reference sequence). V was clipped by 0 bases and J by 1 base; unmatched bases: 11. The length of the CDR3 is 19 residues. DNA for the CDR3: TGTGCCACCAGCAGAGAGGTGTCGGCTAGCGGGGGACTCCAAGAGACCCAGTACTTC. Encoded protein: CATSREVSASGGLQETQYF.

The sample holds one count of this clone. One end of the junction does not line up with germline, which may come from a read error. The V and J genes are TRBV7-7 and TRBJ2-1; TRBD1 matches 9 bases. Germline values: CDR1 SSHAT, CDR2 FNYEAQ (reference sequence). The CDR3 has 15 amino acids. The CDR3 bases are TGTGCTAGCAGCGCGGGACAGGGCCTTTACAATGAGCAGTTCTTC. This gives the protein CASSAGQGLYNEQFF.

The chain recombines TRBV15 with TRBJ1-2, with TRBD1 matching 7 bases. Germline CDR1 reads LNHNV; CDR2 reads YYDKDF (reference sequence). V lost 3 bases to trimming and J lost 1 base; unmatched junction nucleotides: 2. The length of the CDR3 is 14 residues. DNA for the CDR3: TGTGCCACCAGCAGTGACAGGGTTAACTATGGCTACACCTTC. Protein product: CATSSDRVNYGYTF.

This CDR3 reads CASSQHRGSGAFF. As DNA, the CDR3 is TGTGCCAGCAGCCAGCACAGGGGGTCCGGAGCTTTCTTT. The chain uses TRBV11-1 and TRBJ1-1; 8 nucleotides agree with TRBD1. The V segment lost 5 bases and the J segment 10 bases; nucleotides outside the gene matches: 9. CDR3 size: 13 residues. CDR1 and CDR2 (germline): SGHAT, FQDESV (reference sequence).

The chain recombines TRBV18 with TRBJ2-2; 7 nucleotides align to TRBD1. CDR3 length: 16 amino acids. J was trimmed by 2 bases and V by 3 bases; bases with no gene match: 6. Germline CDR1 reads KGHSH; CDR2 reads LQKENI. The CDR3 sequence: CASSPRGQPNTGELFF. DNA of the CDR3: TGTGCCAGCTCACCCCGGGGACAGCCCAACACCGGGGAGCTGTTTTTT.

The CDR3 DNA reads TGTGCCAGCAGCTCTCGACTAGCGGGAGTACCCCCAGATACGCAGTATTTT. Its translation is CASSSRLAGVPPDTQYF. The chain employs TRBV7-3 and TRBJ2-3, with TRBD2 matching over 12 bases. V was clipped by 4 bases and J by 4 bases; unmatched bases: 9. Germline V CDR1 and CDR2: SGHTA, FQGTGA. This CDR3 spans 17 amino acids. Combining the CDR3 with reference TRBV7-3 and TRBJ2-3 gives the whole variable domain GAGVSQTPSNKVTEKGKYVELRCDPISGHTALYWYRQSLGQGPEFLIYFQGTGAADDSGLPNDRFFAVRPEGSVSTLKIQRTERGDSAVYLCASSSRLAGVPPDTQYFGPGTRLTVL.

The chain combines TRBV4-1 with TRBJ2-3, with 7 nucleotides matching TRBD1. The junction had 6 bases not matched to a gene; V was cut back by 9 bases and J by 6 bases. The CDR3 has 12 residues. Germline V CDR1 and CDR2: MGHRA, YSYEKL. CDR3 nucleotides: TGCGCCAGGAACCGACAGGGTGATACGCAGTATTTT. It yields the protein CARNRQGDTQYF.

The chain's CDR3 is CASSLLQGSTDTQYF. CDR3 DNA sequence: TGTGCCAGCAGCTTACTACAGGGCAGCACAGATACGCAGTATTTT. The V gene is TRBV7-3, the J gene TRBJ2-3; a weak D match, TRBD1 (6 bases). Trimming took off 2 bases at V and 0 bases at J, with 9 bases between the two ends. The V gene's germline CDR1 is SGHTA and CDR2 FQGTGA. CDR3 size: 15 residues. The full variable domain, in which reference TRBV7-3 and TRBJ2-3 provide the parts outside the CDR3, is GAGVSQTPSNKVTEKGKYVELRCDPISGHTALYWYRQSLGQGPEFLIYFQGTGAADDSGLPNDRFFAVRPEGSVSTLKIQRTERGDSAVYLCASSLLQGSTDTQYFGPGTRLTVL.

V gene TRBV5-1 combines with J gene TRBJ2-7, with D possibly being TRBD1 (5 bases). V lost 3 bases and J 3 bases, leaving 7 bases between the germline ends. In germline, CDR1 is SGHRS, CDR2 YFSETQ. This CDR3 has 12 residues. DNA of the CDR3: TGCGCCAGCAGCTCCGACAGCTACGAGCAGTACTTC. It translates to CASSSDSYEQYF.

This sequence joins TRBV19 and TRBJ2-1, with TRBD1 as a possible D gene (8 bases). The ends were cut back, 6 bases at V and 1 base at J, with 10 bases in the middle. Germline lookup yields CDR1 LNHDA and CDR2 SQIVND (reference sequence). The CDR3 is 14 residues long. The CDR3 sequence: CASRQGGSYNEQFF. Here the CDR3 DNA reads TGTGCCAGTAGACAGGGGGGGTCCTACAATGAGCAGTTCTTC.

The rearrangement links TRBV5-1 to TRBJ2-1; D unresolved. The CDR3 runs 14 residues. Germline V gives CDR1 SGHRS, CDR2 YFSETQ. Trimming shortened V by 4 bases and J by 0 bases, and 8 bases separated the two germline ends. The CDR3 reads CASSSSDSYNEQFF. As DNA, the CDR3 is TGCGCCAGCAGCAGCAGCGACTCCTACAATGAGCAGTTCTTC.

This clone was seen a few times. A read error may produce the germline difference seen at one junction end. This rearrangement joins TRBV7-7 to TRBJ2-1, with 8 bases matching TRBD1. Germline assignment: CDR1 SSHAT and CDR2 FNYEAQ (reference sequence). The length of the CDR3 is 17 residues. The CDR3 sequence: CASSLGGDRSSYNEQFF. The CDR3 DNA follows: TGTGCTAGCAGCTTAGGAGGGGACAGGAGCTCCTACAATGAGCAGTTCTTC.

The chain has TRBV19 and TRBJ2-7, with TRBD2 matching 10 bases. CDR1 and CDR2 (germline): LNHDA, SQIVND (reference sequence). With V trimmed by 3 bases and J by 0 bases, 5 bases remained unmatched. The length of the CDR3 is 16 residues. CDR3 amino acids: CASSIGLAVPSYEQYF. The CDR3 DNA follows: TGTGCCAGTAGTATTGGACTAGCGGTCCCCTCCTACGAGCAGTACTTC.

This clone was counted only a few times. J is TRBJ2-3 and V is TRBV13; 10 positions match TRBD2. The germline V gene encodes CDR1 PRHDT and CDR2 FYEKMQ (reference sequence). The CDR3 is 17 amino acids. Unmatched junction bases numbered 10, after V lost 5 bases and J lost 2 bases. This CDR3 reads CASSQKRAGGITDTQYF. The CDR3 DNA sequence: TGTGCCAGCAGCCAGAAACGAGCGGGGGGGATCACAGATACGCAGTATTTT. Full variable domain (remainder filled in from reference TRBV13 and TRBJ2-3): AAGVIQSPRHLIKEKRETATLKCYPIPRHDTVYWYQQGPGQDPQFLISFYEKMQSDKGSIPDRFSAQQFSDYHSELNMSSLELGDSALYFCASSQKRAGGITDTQYFGPGTRLTVL.